The next 3 T cell receptor gamma chains were all read from a single sample in a study of gamma-delta chains in newborns, infants, children (dated by TCRdb to between 2018 and 2020). Instrument on record: Illumina MiSeq. Public reads were reanalyzed in TCRdb with CATT, and rows carrying the same DNA were merged afterwards. The sample includes 900 or so gamma-chain clones, with 44% observed a single time. 20% to 25% of the sample lies in the top ten. Input material: blood. The receptors stem from a child who was a newborn, infant or young child, either healthy, febrile or measles-vaccinated (not recorded which).

This clone came up a few times. The chain recombines TRGV9 with TRGJP. TCRdb gives no J gene; it was assigned here by matching the DNA to germline. Trimming removed 5 bases from V and 4 bases from J; junction bases left unmatched: 2. Germline V gene sequence: CDR1 GITISATS, CDR2 ISYDGTV (reference sequence). This CDR3 has 15 amino acids. CDR3 residues: CALWAQELGKKIKVF. CDR3 sequence (DNA): TGTGCCTTGTGGGCCCAAGAGTTGGGCAAAAAAATCAAGGTATTT.

A remark on this clone: At one boundary the junction diverges from the germline segment, which might be a read error. This chain links TRGV3 with TRGJ1 or TRGJ2. Assignment of the J gene here rests on matching the DNA to germline, because TCRdb gives none. The CDR3 sequence is 14 residues long. Germline CDR1 and CDR2: VTNTFY and YDVSTARD (reference sequence). CDR3 sequence (DNA): TGTGCCTCCTGGGACAGGTGGAATTATTATAAGAAACTCTTT. This gives the protein CASWDRWNYYKKLF.

As concerns this clone: Since a much larger clone is just one base distant, this may be a read error. This chain joins TRGV8 and TRGJP1. The J gene is not listed in TCRdb, so it was assigned here from a DNA match to germline. CDR3 length: 13 residues. Germline CDR1 reads VENAVY; CDR2 reads YDSYNSRV. The CDR3 sequence: CATWDTTGWFKIF. CDR3 DNA sequence: TGTGCCACCTGGGATACCACTGGGTGGTTCAAGATATTT.